This T cell receptor beta chain derives from a study of blood T cells in healthy people across ages. General observations from the study: Naive T cell percentage and TCR beta diversity correlated strongly.

This CDR3 has 19 amino acids. The trim removed 2 bases at V and 4 bases at J, leaving 15 bases unmatched. Germline CDR1 SGHRS, CDR2 YFSETQ. Per sample, at least 5 micrograms of total RNA were extracted. This clonotype was observed a few times. Its specificity is unknown. Combining a sample-barcoded 5' primer with a J-beta primer mix, a second PCR ran for about 7 to 11 cycles. TCRdb re-analysed the 5' RACE reads in MiXCR, keeping a single row per CDR3 protein. The sample shows about 1.6 million distinct CDR3 sequences, roughly 32% of them seen only once. This chain links TRBV5-1 with TRBJ1-2, with 12 positions matching TRBD1. The material sequenced was blood. The receptor comes from a woman aged 25 to 39 in good health. The CDR3, as DNA: TGCGCCAGCAGCTTACTTCGCGGGACAGGGGGCGTTGACCGCTATGGCTACACCTTC. This encodes CASSLLRGTGGVDRYGYTF.